The entry below gives a single TCR beta chain sequence along with its context. No antigen is known for it. The data are from a study of shared clonotypes between healthy human individuals. Findings and limits, study-wide: Few donors restricted represented genetic and exposure-history diversity. Sequencing depth was a factor that was expected to affect clonotype sharing among donors.

Trimming at V came to 5 bases and at J to 5 bases, leaving 6 bases not matched to a gene. Germline V gives CDR1 SGHVS, CDR2 FQNEAQ. The length of the CDR3 is 15 residues. The donors, healthy adults who were HIV-negative, had experienced no recent acute infections or vaccinations. The donors were all Caucasian adults (living in Nashville, Tennessee). TCRdb's copy holds only in-frame clones and misses some; the assay was immunoSEQ multiplex PCR. The sample includes about 490,000 clones, around 80% of them seen just once. V gene TRBV7-8 combines with J gene TRBJ2-2; the match to TRBD1 covers 9 bases. Sequencing used PBMCs. This TCR was recovered from a woman aged 40-49 years in good health. Some clones in this sample may be carry-over from other donors' samples. CDR3 amino acids: CASSETGGWTGELFF. CDR3 nucleotides: TGTGCCAGCAGCGAGACAGGGGGATGGACCGGGGAGCTGTTTTTT.